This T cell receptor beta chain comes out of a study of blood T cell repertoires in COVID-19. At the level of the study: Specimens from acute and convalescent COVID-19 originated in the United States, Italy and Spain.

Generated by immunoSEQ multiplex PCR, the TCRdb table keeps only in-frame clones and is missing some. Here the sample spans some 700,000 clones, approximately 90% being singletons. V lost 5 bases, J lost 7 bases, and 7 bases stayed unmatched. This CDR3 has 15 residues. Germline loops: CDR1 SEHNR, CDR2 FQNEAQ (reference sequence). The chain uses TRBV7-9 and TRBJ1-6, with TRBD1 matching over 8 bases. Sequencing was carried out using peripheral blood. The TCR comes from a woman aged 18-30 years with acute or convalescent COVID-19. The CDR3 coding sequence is TGTGCCAGCAGCCTACCCAGGGGGCTAAATTCACCCCTCCACTTT. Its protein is CASSLPRGLNSPLHF.